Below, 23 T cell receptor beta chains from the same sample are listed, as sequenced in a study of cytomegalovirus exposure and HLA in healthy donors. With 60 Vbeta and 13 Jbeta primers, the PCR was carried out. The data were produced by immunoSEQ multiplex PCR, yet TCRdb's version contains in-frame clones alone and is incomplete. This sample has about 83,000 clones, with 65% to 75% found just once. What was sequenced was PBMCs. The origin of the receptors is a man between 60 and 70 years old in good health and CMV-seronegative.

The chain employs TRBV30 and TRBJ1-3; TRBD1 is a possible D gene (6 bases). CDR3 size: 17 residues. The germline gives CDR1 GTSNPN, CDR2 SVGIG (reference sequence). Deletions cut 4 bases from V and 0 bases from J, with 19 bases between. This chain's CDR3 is CAWTDRPGHDSGNTIYF. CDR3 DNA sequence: TGTGCCTGGACCGATCGACCGGGACACGACTCTGGAAACACCATATATTTT.

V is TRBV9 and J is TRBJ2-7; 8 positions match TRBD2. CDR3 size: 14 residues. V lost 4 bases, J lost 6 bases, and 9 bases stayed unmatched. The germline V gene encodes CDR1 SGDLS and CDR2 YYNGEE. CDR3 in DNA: TGTGCCAGCAGCCTCACCCCGGGAGGGACCGAGCAGTACTTC. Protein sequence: CASSLTPGGTEQYF.

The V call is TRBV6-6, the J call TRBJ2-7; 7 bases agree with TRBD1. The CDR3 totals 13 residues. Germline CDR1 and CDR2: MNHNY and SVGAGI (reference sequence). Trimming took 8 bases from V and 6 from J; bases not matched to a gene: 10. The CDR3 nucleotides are TGTGCCAGCGGGTGGACAGGCCGTGGCGAGCAGTACTTC. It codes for CASGWTGRGEQYF.

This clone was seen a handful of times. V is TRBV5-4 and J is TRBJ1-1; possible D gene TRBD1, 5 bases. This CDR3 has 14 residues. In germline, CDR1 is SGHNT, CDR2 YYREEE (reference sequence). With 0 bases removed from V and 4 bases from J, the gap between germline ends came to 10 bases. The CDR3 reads CASSLDPGFTEAFF. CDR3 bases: TGTGCCAGCAGCTTGGACCCAGGGTTCACTGAAGCTTTCTTT.

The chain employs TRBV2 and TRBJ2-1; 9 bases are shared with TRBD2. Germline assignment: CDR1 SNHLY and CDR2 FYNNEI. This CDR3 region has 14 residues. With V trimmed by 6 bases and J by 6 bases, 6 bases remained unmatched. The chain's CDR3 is CASRTGTSLNEQFF. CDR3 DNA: TGTGCCAGCAGGACCGGGACTAGCCTCAATGAGCAGTTCTTC.

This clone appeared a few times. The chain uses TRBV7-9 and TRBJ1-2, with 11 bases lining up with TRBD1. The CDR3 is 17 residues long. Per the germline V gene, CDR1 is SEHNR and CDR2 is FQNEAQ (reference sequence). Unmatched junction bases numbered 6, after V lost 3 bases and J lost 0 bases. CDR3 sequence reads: CASSFPGQGVPNYGYTF. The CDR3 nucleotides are TGTGCCAGCAGCTTCCCGGGACAGGGGGTACCTAACTATGGCTACACCTTC.

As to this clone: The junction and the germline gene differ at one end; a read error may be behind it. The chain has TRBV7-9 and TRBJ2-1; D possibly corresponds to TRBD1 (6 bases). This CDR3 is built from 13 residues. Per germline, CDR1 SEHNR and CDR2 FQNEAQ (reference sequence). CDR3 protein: CSSSMDRYNEQFF. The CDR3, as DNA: TGTTCCAGCAGCATGGACAGATACAATGAGCAGTTCTTC.

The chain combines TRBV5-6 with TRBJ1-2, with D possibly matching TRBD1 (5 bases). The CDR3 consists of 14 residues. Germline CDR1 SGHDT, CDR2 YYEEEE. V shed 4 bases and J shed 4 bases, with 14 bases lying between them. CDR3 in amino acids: CASSPGGGSYGYTF. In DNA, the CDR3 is TGTGCCAGCAGCCCCGGGGGGGGATCCTATGGCTACACCTTC.

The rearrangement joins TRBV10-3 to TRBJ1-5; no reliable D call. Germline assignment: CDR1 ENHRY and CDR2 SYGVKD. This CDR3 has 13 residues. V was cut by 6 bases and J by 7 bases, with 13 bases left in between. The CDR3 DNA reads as TGTGCCATCAGAGAGACGGTGGGCCAGCCCCAGCATTTT. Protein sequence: CAIRETVGQPQHF.

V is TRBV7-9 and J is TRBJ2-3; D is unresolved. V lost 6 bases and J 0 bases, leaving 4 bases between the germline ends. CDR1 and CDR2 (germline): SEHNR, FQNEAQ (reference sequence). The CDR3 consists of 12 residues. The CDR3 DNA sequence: TGTGCCAGCAGTAGAAGCACAGATACGCAGTATTTT. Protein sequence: CASSRSTDTQYF.

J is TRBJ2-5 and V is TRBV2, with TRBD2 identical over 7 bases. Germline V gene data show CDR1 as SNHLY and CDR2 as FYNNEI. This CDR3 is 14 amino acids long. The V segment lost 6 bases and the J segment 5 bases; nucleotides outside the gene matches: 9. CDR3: CASRGVGGRETQYF. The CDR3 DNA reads TGTGCCAGCAGAGGAGTCGGGGGGAGGGAGACCCAGTACTTC.

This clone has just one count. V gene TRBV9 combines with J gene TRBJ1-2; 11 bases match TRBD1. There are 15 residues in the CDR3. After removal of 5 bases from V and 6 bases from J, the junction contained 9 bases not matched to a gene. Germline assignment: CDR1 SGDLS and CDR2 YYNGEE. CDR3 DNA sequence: TGTGCCAGCAGTTCAACGGCGGGACAGGGGGATGGCTACACCTTC. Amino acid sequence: CASSSTAGQGDGYTF.

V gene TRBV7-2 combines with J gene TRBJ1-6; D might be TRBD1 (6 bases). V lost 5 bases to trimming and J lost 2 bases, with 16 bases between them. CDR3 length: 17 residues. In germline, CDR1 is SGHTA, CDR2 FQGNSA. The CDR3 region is CASSNLGGFAYNSPLHF. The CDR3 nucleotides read TGTGCCAGCAGCAACCTAGGGGGTTTCGCCTATAATTCACCCCTCCACTTT.

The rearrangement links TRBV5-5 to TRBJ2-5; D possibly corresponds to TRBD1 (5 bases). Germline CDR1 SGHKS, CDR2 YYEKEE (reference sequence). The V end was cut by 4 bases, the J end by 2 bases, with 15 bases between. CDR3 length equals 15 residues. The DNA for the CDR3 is TGTGCCAGCAGCCCCGGGTTACGACAGCAAGAGACCCAGTACTTC. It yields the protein CASSPGLRQQETQYF.

The CDR3 protein is CASSSRTTPYEQYF. The CDR3 coding sequence is TGTGCCAGCAGTTCCCGGACTACGCCCTACGAGCAGTACTTC. The chain recombines TRBV6-6 with TRBJ2-7, with a weak D call TRBD2 (6 bases). V shed 4 bases and J shed 2 bases, with 12 bases lying between them. Germline CDR1 reads MNHNY; CDR2 reads SVGAGI (reference sequence). The CDR3 loop spans 14 amino acids.

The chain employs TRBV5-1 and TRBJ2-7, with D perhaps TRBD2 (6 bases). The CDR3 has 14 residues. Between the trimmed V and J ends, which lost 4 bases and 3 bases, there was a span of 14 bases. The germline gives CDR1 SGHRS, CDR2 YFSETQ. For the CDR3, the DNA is TGCGCCAGCAGCCGGGGAGGAACCTACTACGAGCAGTACTTC. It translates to CASSRGGTYYEQYF.

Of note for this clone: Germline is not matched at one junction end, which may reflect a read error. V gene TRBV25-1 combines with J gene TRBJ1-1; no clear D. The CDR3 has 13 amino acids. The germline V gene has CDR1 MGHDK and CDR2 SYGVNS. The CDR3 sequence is CASSERGTLEVFF. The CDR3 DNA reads TGTGCCAGCAGTGAACGGGGTACCCTTGAAGTTTTCTTT.

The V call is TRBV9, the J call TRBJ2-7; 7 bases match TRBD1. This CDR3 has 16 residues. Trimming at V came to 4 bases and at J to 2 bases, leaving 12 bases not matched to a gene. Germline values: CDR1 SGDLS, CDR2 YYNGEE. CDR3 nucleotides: TGTGCCAGCAGCCGCCAAGGGGGCGCAGGCACCTACGAGCAGTACTTC. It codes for CASSRQGGAGTYEQYF.

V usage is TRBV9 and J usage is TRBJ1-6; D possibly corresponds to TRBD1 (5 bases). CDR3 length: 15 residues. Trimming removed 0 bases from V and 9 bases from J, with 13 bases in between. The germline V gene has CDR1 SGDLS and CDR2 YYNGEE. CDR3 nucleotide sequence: TGTGCCAGCAGCGTAGTTCCAACCGGGGGTTCACCCCTCCACTTT. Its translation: CASSVVPTGGSPLHF.

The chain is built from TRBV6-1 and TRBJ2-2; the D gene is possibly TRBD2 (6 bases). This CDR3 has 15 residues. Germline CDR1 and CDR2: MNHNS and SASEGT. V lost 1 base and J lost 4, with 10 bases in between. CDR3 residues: CASSEGAGPTGELFF. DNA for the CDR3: TGTGCCAGCAGTGAAGGTGCGGGGCCCACCGGGGAGCTGTTTTTT.

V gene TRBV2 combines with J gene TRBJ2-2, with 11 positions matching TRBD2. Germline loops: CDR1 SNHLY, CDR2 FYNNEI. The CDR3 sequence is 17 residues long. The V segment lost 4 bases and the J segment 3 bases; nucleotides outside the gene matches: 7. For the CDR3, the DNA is TGTGCCAGCAGTGCTGGGTTAGCGGGGGGGGACACCGGGGAGCTGTTTTTT. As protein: CASSAGLAGGDTGELFF.

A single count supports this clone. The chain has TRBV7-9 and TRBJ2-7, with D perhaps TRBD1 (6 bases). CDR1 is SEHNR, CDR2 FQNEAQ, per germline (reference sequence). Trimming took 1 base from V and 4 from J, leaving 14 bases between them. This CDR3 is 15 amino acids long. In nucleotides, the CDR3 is TGTGCCAGCAGCTTAGGGGCAGGGGCCGATTACGAGCAGTACTTC. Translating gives CASSLGAGADYEQYF.

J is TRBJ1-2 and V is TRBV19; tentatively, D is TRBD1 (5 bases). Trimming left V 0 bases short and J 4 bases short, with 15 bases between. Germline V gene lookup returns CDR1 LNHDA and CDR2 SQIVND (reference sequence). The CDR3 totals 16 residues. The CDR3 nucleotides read TGTGCCAGTAGTATAGATGGAACAGGCGTTGGCTATGGCTACACCTTC. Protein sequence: CASSIDGTGVGYGYTF.